Listed here are 10 T cell receptor beta chains from one sample, sequenced in a study of T cell responses to AZD1222 COVID-19 vaccine (dated by TCRdb to 2020 to 2023). The sample's time point label is to be understood as: baseline before first vaccination. The method behind the library was the immunoSEQ multiplex PCR assay. TCRdb re-hosts the immuneACCESS table, in-frame sequences only. Its copies lack some clones; in the studies checked, an unresolved V gene accounts for under half of them, and the cause for the rest is not known. For this sample there are more than 95,000 clones; approximately 87% appear just once. The ten largest account for roughly 2.6% of the sample. The sequences come from peripheral blood, collected on day 0 of AZD1222 vaccination. These receptors all stem from an adult in good health.

The V and J genes are TRBV5-4 and TRBJ2-7; D is unresolved. The V gene lost 2 bases and the J gene lost 6 bases, with 9 bases spanning the gap. This CDR3 is built from 12 residues. Germline loops: CDR1 SGHNT, CDR2 YYREEE (reference sequence). The CDR3 loop reads CASSFGRGEQYF. In DNA, the CDR3 is TGTGCCAGCAGCTTCGGGCGCGGCGAGCAGTACTTC.

J is TRBJ2-6 and V is TRBV5-6; tentatively, D is TRBD2 (5 bases). The ends were cut back, 4 bases at V and 0 bases at J, with 17 bases in the middle. The CDR3 has 18 amino acids. Germline CDR1 and CDR2: SGHDT and YYEEEE. CDR3 sequence (DNA): TGTGCCAGCAGCACTCACCGGCTCCTAGCCTCTGGGGCCAACGTCCTGACTTTC. This translates into CASSTHRLLASGANVLTF.

The rearrangement links TRBV18 to TRBJ2-7; a possible D gene is TRBD2 (6 bases). V dropped 9 bases and J dropped 1 base, with 16 bases sitting between them. The CDR3 has 14 amino acids. Germline V gives CDR1 KGHSH, CDR2 LQKENI. The CDR3 loop reads CASGARGLSYEQYF. The CDR3 DNA follows: TGTGCCAGTGGGGCGCGGGGCCTATCCTACGAGCAGTACTTC.

This rearrangement joins TRBV27 to TRBJ2-2; perhaps TRBD1 as D (6 bases). The germline V and J ends were trimmed by 7 bases and 6 bases, with 21 bases remaining between them. The CDR3 runs to 16 residues. Germline CDR1 and CDR2: MNHEY and SMNVEV (reference sequence). The CDR3 region has the DNA TGTGCCAGCAACCATCAAGACTCTGACAGGCCCGGGGAGCTGTTTTTT. It codes for CASNHQDSDRPGELFF.

The rearrangement links TRBV18 to TRBJ2-1; D is perhaps TRBD2 (5 bases). Germline V gene data show CDR1 as KGHSH and CDR2 as LQKENI. Between the trimmed V and J ends, which lost 6 bases and 0 bases, there was a span of 12 bases. CDR3 length equals 15 residues. For the CDR3, the DNA is TGTGCCAGCTCTCCCATGGGGAGCTCCTACAATGAGCAGTTCTTC. It codes for CASSPMGSSYNEQFF.

The chain uses TRBV7-8 and TRBJ2-7, with D maybe TRBD2 (6 bases). The CDR3 has 12 amino acids. Germline values: CDR1 SGHVS, CDR2 FQNEAQ. Trimming left V 4 bases short and J 9 bases short, with 13 bases between. CDR3 in amino acids: CASSSTAGGQYF. CDR3 nucleotides: TGTGCCAGCAGCTCAACAGCGGGCGGGCAGTACTTC.

This clone was counted once. The genes are TRBV7-2 and TRBJ2-5; D uncertain. Germline CDR1 and CDR2: SGHTA and FQGNSA. This CDR3 is built from 14 residues. V was shortened by 8 bases and J by 4 bases, with 17 bases between the two germline ends. CDR3 DNA: TGTGCCAGCGAAGCCGTATCGATCCCAGAGACCCAGTACTTC. It yields the protein CASEAVSIPETQYF.

This chain links TRBV7-8 with TRBJ2-3; D could derive from TRBD1 or TRBD2 (5 bases each). Germline-derived CDR1 and CDR2 are SGHVS and FQNEAQ. V was trimmed by 5 bases and J by 8 bases, leaving 23 bases between them. The CDR3 runs 16 residues. The chain's CDR3 is CASSRAGTRARGTQYF. For the CDR3, the DNA is TGTGCCAGCAGCCGGGCCGGGACCCGAGCTCGGGGTACGCAGTATTTT.

This clone has a single count. V usage is TRBV3-1 (or the pseudogene TRBV3-2) and J usage is TRBJ1-4; D gene unclear. Germline CDR1 and CDR2: LGHDT and YNNKEL (reference sequence). The V end was cut by 3 bases, the J end by 8 bases, with 13 bases between. The CDR3 consists of 14 residues. CDR3 DNA: TGTGCCAGCAGCCACAGAGGGCAGCCGGAAAAACTGTTTTTT. Its protein product is CASSHRGQPEKLFF.

This clone has a single count. V gene TRBV6-5 combines with J gene TRBJ1-5, with TRBD1 matching over 12 bases. The trim removed 6 bases at V and 1 base at J, leaving 1 base unmatched. This CDR3 region has 15 residues. CDR1 is MNHEY and CDR2 is SVGAGI in the germline V gene. The DNA of the CDR3 is TGTGCCAGCAGGGGGACAGGGGGCAGCAATCAGCCCCAGCATTTT. It yields the protein CASRGTGGSNQPQHF.